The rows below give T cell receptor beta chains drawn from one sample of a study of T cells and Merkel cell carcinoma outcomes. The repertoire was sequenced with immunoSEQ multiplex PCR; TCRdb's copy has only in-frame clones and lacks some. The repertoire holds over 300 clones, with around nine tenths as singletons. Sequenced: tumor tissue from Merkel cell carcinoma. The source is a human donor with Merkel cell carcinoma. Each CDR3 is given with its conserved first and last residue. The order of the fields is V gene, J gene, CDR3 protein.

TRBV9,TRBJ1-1,CASSFLPGQGFEAFF
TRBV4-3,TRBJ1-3,CASSQDPRVGNTIYF
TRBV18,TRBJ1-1,CASSPDRGTEAFF
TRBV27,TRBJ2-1,CASSLGTSGVNEQFF
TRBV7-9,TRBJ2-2,CASSLTSGTGELFF
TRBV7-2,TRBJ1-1,CASSRTIRTEAFF
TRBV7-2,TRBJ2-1,CASSPPTDYEQFF
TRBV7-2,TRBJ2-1,CASSRGTGGEQFF
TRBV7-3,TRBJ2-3,CASSLNGRADTQYF
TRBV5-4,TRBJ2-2,CASSLGTGPTGELFF
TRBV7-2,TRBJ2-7,CASSQQGALSEQYF
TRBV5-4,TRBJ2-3,CASSLAPGLPDTQYF
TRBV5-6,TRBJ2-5,CASSDLLEEHF
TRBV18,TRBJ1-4,CASLLDRTEKLFF
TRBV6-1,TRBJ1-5,CASSRGGSGQPQHF
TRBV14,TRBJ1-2,CASSQGYERGSGYTF
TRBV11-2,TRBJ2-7,CASSLGQSEQYF
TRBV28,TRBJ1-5,CASTDGSNQPQHF
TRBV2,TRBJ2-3,CASSSIGRGDTQYF
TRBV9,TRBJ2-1,CASSVEGYNEQFF
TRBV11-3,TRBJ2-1,CVSSHRDRANEQFF
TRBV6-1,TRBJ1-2,CASSETTGGVGYTF
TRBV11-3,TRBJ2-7,CASSPRAYREQYF
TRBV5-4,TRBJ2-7,CASSFASSLLNEQYF
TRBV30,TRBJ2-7,CAWRDSYEQYF